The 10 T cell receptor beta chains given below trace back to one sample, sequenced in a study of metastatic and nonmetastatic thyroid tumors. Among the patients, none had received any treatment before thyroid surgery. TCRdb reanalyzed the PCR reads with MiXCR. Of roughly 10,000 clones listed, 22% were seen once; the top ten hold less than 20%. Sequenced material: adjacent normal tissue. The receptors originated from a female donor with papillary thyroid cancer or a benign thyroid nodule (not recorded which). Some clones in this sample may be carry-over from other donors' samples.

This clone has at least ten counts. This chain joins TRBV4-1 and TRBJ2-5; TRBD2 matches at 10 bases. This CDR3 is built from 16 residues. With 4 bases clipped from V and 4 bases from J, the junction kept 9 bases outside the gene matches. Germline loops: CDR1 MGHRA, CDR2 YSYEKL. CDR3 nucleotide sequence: TGCGCCAGCAGCCTCACTAGCGGGGCACCCCCAGAGACCCAGTACTTC. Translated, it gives CASSLTSGAPPETQYF.

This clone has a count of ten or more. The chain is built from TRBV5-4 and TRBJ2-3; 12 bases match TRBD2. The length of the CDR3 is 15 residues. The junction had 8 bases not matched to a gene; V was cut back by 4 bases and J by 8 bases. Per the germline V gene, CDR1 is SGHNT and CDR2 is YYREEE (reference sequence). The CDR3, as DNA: TGTGCCAGCAGCATACTAGCGGGAGGCCGATTTACGCAGTATTTT. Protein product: CASSILAGGRFTQYF.

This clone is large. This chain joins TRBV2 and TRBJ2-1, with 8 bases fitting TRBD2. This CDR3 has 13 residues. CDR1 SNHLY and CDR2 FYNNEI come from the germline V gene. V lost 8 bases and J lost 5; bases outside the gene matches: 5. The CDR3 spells CASGTSGNNEQFF. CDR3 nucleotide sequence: TGTGCCAGCGGAACTAGCGGAAACAATGAGCAGTTCTTC.

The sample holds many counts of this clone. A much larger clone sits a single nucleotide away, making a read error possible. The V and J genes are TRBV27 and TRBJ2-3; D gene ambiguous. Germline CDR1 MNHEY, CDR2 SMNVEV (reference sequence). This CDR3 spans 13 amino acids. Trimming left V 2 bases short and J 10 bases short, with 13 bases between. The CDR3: CASSLRLTDAQYF. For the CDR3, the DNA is TGTGCCAGCAGTTTAAGGCTGACGGATGCGCAGTATTTT.

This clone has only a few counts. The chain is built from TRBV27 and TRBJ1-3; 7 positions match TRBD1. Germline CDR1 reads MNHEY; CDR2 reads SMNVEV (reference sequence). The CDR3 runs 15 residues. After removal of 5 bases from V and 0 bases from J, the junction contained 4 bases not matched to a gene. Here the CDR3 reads CASSTTGSSGNTIYF. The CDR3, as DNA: TGTGCCAGCAGTACGACAGGGTCCTCTGGAAACACCATATATTTT.

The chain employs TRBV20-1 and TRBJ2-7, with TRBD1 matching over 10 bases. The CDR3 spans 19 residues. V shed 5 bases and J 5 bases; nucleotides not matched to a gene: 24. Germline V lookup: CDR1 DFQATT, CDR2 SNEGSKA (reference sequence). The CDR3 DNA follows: TGCAGTGCTCAAGACCGGGACAGGGGAGTGAAGACCCAGGCGGACGAGCAGTACTTC. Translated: CSAQDRDRGVKTQADEQYF.

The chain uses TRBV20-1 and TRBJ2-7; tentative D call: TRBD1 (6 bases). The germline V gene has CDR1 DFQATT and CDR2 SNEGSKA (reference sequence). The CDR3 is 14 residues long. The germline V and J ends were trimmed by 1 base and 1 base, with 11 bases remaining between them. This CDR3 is CSARGTAYSYEQYF. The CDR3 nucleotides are TGCAGTGCTAGAGGGACAGCCTATTCCTACGAGCAGTACTTC.

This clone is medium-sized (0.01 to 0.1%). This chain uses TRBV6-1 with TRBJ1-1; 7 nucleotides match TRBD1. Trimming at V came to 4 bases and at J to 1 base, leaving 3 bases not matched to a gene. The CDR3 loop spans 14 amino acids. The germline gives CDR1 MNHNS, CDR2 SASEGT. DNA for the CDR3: TGTGCCAGCAGTGGACAGGGCACGAACACTGAAGCTTTCTTT. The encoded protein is CASSGQGTNTEAFF.

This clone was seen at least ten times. The CDR3 DNA reads TGTGCCAGCAAACAGCCAGCGGATGAAAAACTGTTTTTT. Protein sequence: CASKQPADEKLFF. The chain couples TRBV6-1 to TRBJ1-4; D call uncertain. This CDR3 has 13 residues. The V end lost 7 bases, the J end lost 6 bases, and 12 bases lay between the germline ends. Germline CDR1 reads MNHNS; CDR2 reads SASEGT.

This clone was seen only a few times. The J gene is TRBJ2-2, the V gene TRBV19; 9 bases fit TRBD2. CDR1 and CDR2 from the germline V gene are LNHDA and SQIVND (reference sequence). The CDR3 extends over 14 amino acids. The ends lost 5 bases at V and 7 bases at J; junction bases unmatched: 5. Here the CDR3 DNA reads TGTGCCAGTAGTTGGGCTAGCGGGGACGGGGAGCTGTTTTTT. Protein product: CASSWASGDGELFF. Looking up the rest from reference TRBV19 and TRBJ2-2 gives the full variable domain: DGGITQSPKYLFRKEGQNVTLSCEQNLNHDAMYWYRQDPGQGLRLIYYSQIVNDFQKGDIAEGYSVSREKKESFPLTVTSAQKNPTAFYLCASSWASGDGELFFGEGSRLTVL.